This T cell receptor beta chain was captured in a study of CD8+ T cells in alopecia areata. Points from the study as a whole: Scalp clonality dropped significantly under tofacitinib, as did expanded CD8+ top-100 clones.

V was trimmed by 2 bases and J by 0 bases, leaving 12 bases between them. This CDR3 spans 16 amino acids. In germline, CDR1 is MNHEY, CDR2 SMNVEV (reference sequence). Note on this clone: Its target is not known.

The authors extracted RNA and reverse transcribed it into cDNA as the sequencing template. Method: immunoSEQ multiplex PCR; TCRdb's copy keeps in-frame clones and lacks some. The sample includes roughly 280,000 clones, 45% to 70% of them seen just once. The treatment denotes: oral pan-JAK inhibitor, 5-10 mg twice daily. The specimen was CD4+ T cells sorted from blood, collected around week 54, from a patient treated with tofacitinib. This sequence was found in a human donor with alopecia areata. This chain connects TRBV27 to TRBJ2-3, with D perhaps TRBD1 (6 bases). CDR3 sequence (DNA): TGTGCCAGCAGTTTAATGGGCAGGGGTAGCACAGATACGCAGTATTTT. It translates to CASSLMGRGSTDTQYF.